This record concerns one TCR beta chain sequence. This record comes from a study of blood T cell repertoires in COVID-19. Study background: Samples representing acute and convalescent COVID-19 were sourced from the United States, Italy and Spain. PBMCs, B-cell-depleted T cells, or T cells were the source of the cDNA or gDNA that made up the material.

The CDR3 consists of 15 residues. With 2 bases clipped from V and 4 bases from J, the junction kept 6 bases outside the gene matches. Germline V lookup: CDR1 MNHEY, CDR2 SVGAGI. Clones were sequenced by immunoSEQ multiplex PCR, and TCRdb holds only the in-frame ones, with some missing. Among more than 110,000 clones listed, around nine tenths were seen once. The chain uses TRBV6-5 and TRBJ1-2; TRBD1 agrees at 8 bases. The source material was peripheral blood. This TCR was sampled from a woman between 40 and 55 years old with acute or convalescent COVID-19. The CDR3 DNA reads as TGTGCCAGCAGTTACGGGATGACAGGGGCCTATGGCTACACCTTC. Protein product: CASSYGMTGAYGYTF.